This T cell receptor (beta chain) was found in a study of shared clonotypes between healthy human individuals (dated by TCRdb to 2018 to 2021). For the wider study: Two women and a few men aged 18 to 49 years were included in the cohort. For each donor, three plates each were used for CD4 naive and CD4 memory, two plates were used for CD8 naive, and one plate was used for CD8 memory. Blood TCR repertoires of about five healthy adults were deeply sequenced to estimate repertoire size and the extent of clonotype sharing between individuals. To increase sequencing depth and limit assay-specific biases, different laboratories used diverse techniques to prepare libraries and sequence TCR repertoires. Each donor's leukapheresis produced roughly between roughly 0.85 and 10 billion PBMCs. The research as a whole found: When several donors were compared, the shared fraction of clonotypes was roughly 4.8% for naive CD4, about 4% for naive CD8, 2% to 2.5% for memory CD4, and around 0.37% for memory CD8. Based on pairwise subsampling, the degree of clonotype sharing among donors was expected to be affected by sequencing depth. Estimated clonotype richness was generally larger for naive than for memory subsets. The small number of donors limited the genetic and exposure-history diversity represented. Compared with non-shared clonotypes, the clonotypes found in all four sorted-subset donors had higher generation probabilities. Rarefaction of sorted-subset datasets indicated incomplete sequencing despite the large sequencing depth. Only blood was sampled, and tissue TCR repertoires likely differ from those in blood.

TCR CDR3 regions were amplified from genomic DNA by multiplex PCR using the deep immunoSEQ assay. Genomic DNA extracted from each cell subset was distributed evenly over all wells of several immunoSEQ 96-well plates, and each plate served as one replicate. For sorted subsets, about 210 ng of genomic DNA, equivalent to 30,000 or so T cell genomes, went into each replicate PCR. The purified libraries were quantified using a Qubit 3.0 fluorometer, sized with a Bioanalyzer 2100, and then quantified again using the KAPA Library Quantification kit. Every immunoSEQ 96-well plate was sequenced on a dedicated single-read 150-cycle Illumina NextSeq 550 flow cell. From the authors' description of their analysis: Because the immunoSEQ output included only junctional sequences and no quality scores, the filtering could not be the same as the filtering used for full-length reads. To assign V/J genes and CDR3, sequences were annotated using PyIR, a Python wrapper for IgBLAST v1.9, with IMGT germline references. Reads were filtered out if the reads had weak V/J assignments (E-value above 1e-6), no CDR3, stop codons, out-of-frame junctions, or ambiguous translated residues. A V3J clonotype was defined by an identical inferred V gene, J gene, and CDR3 amino acid sequence. Percentage overlap between repertoires was calculated by dividing the number of shared unique clonotypes by the size of the smaller repertoire. Three approaches were used to assess repertoire richness: RTK rarefaction, the Chao1 estimator, and Recon v2.1 estimates of unobserved clonotypes. Generation probabilities were computed with OLGA for all TCRbeta clonotypes obtained by the gDNA method from a few donors. Here the immuneACCESS table is served through TCRdb, limited to in-frame sequences with V and J called. Missing clones are a known gap in these copies; in checked studies unresolved V genes cover under half, and the rest lacks a known reason. The V and J calls and the clone size are those of that table, but D and trimming were determined from the DNA. The sample profile shows just over 2,000,000 clones; 90% to 95% of them were found once. The ten largest clones take up 0.13% of the sample.

The CDR1 and CDR2 encoded by the germline V gene are MNHEY and SVGAGI. The CDR3 runs 14 residues from the cysteine to the phenylalanine. Only the CDR3 DNA is retained, 42 bases long and in frame from the first base. V trim: 5 bases; J trim: 5 bases; unmatched bases: 7. As regards this clone: It has no known antigen specificity. Within one base of it there is no much larger clone, and no base qualities were kept.

The donors were healthy, HIV-negative adults with no recently reported acute infections or vaccinations. Every donor was a Caucasian adult residing in Nashville, Tennessee, USA. CD4+ T cells were enriched through magnetic negative selection, after which naive cells were positively selected on CD45RA and the remaining negative fraction served as the memory subset. Blood was obtained by leukapheresis, after which PBMCs were separated by Ficoll-Histopaque density gradient centrifugation and cryopreserved in liquid nitrogen vapor phase. Purity and quantity of every magnetically sorted T cell population were checked by analytical flow cytometry. Genomic DNA was isolated from every sorted fraction and measured by UV absorbance on a Nanodrop 2000c.

The specimen was naive CD4+ T cells sorted from blood. In the paper's terms, the cell subset or site label means: CD45RA+ positively selected. The clonotype comes from a man aged 18 to 35 in good health. The chain links TRBV6-5 with TRBJ2-7; 9 bases in the middle match TRBD1. The bases are TGTGCCAGCAGTCCCGGGACAGGGAGGGACGAGCAGTACTTC. This yields the protein CASSPGTGRDEQYF.